Listed below are T cell receptor beta chains from one sample, sequenced in a study of cytomegalovirus exposure and HLA in healthy donors. Profiling relied on immunoSEQ multiplex PCR, and the TCRdb table lists in-frame clones only, not all of them. In the table there are some 84,000 clones, around 78% of which are singletons. Sequencing input: PBMCs. These receptors all come from a male donor in good health and CMV-seropositive. Both conserved end residues are part of each CDR3. The order of the fields is D gene, V gene, J gene, clone size, CDR3 length, CDR3 protein, CDR3 DNA. D genes are given only for firm matches. Clone size is stated in some rows and not others, as once, few, many or a class when expanded.

D gene: TRBD2
V gene: TRBV4-1
J gene: TRBJ2-7
clone size: NA
CDR3 length: 15
CDR3 protein: CASSQGVAGAYEQYF
CDR3 DNA: TGCGCCAGCAGCCAAGGGGTGGCGGGAGCTTACGAGCAGTACTTC

D gene: NA
V gene: TRBV6-5
J gene: TRBJ2-2
clone size: NA
CDR3 length: 15
CDR3 protein: CASKVRQGGTGELFF
CDR3 DNA: TGTGCCAGCAAGGTTCGACAGGGAGGCACCGGGGAGCTGTTTTTT

D gene: TRBD1
V gene: TRBV18
J gene: TRBJ2-7
clone size: NA
CDR3 length: 16
CDR3 protein: CASSPPGLGGYYEQYF
CDR3 DNA: TGTGCCAGCTCACCCCCAGGTCTAGGGGGCTACTACGAGCAGTACTTC

D gene: NA
V gene: TRBV10-3
J gene: TRBJ1-2
clone size: NA
CDR3 length: 12
CDR3 protein: CAINQGGDGYTF
CDR3 DNA: TGTGCCATCAATCAGGGAGGTGATGGCTACACCTTC

D gene: NA
V gene: TRBV19
J gene: TRBJ2-2
clone size: NA
CDR3 length: 15
CDR3 protein: CASKTGHFNTGELFF
CDR3 DNA: TGTGCCAGTAAAACAGGTCATTTTAACACCGGGGAGCTGTTTTTT

D gene: TRBD1
V gene: TRBV28
J gene: TRBJ1-1
clone size: NA
CDR3 length: 15
CDR3 protein: CASNPGQGPNTEAFF
CDR3 DNA: TGTGCCAGCAACCCGGGACAGGGACCGAACACTGAAGCTTTCTTT

D gene: NA
V gene: TRBV5-4
J gene: TRBJ1-2
clone size: NA
CDR3 length: 15
CDR3 protein: CASSLDSGLANGYTF
CDR3 DNA: TGTGCCAGCAGCTTGGATTCCGGGTTGGCGAATGGCTACACCTTC

D gene: NA
V gene: TRBV15
J gene: TRBJ2-3
clone size: NA
CDR3 length: 16
CDR3 protein: CATSRNLGGSTDTQYF
CDR3 DNA: TGTGCCACCAGCAGAAACTTGGGGGGAAGCACAGATACGCAGTATTTT

D gene: TRBD2
V gene: TRBV5-1
J gene: TRBJ2-2
clone size: NA
CDR3 length: 15
CDR3 protein: CASSLIAGGTGELFF
CDR3 DNA: TGCGCCAGCAGCTTAATAGCGGGAGGCACCGGGGAGCTGTTTTTT

D gene: TRBD2
V gene: TRBV28
J gene: TRBJ2-5
clone size: NA
CDR3 length: 16
CDR3 protein: CASSFAPGRGVLAQYF
CDR3 DNA: TGTGCCAGCAGTTTCGCCCCGGGGAGGGGCGTTTTGGCCCAGTACTTC

D gene: NA
V gene: TRBV5-1
J gene: TRBJ2-3
clone size: NA
CDR3 length: 17
CDR3 protein: CASSYGLTEGSTDTQYF
CDR3 DNA: TGCGCCAGCAGCTATGGCCTAACGGAGGGGAGCACAGATACGCAGTATTTT

D gene: NA
V gene: TRBV27
J gene: TRBJ1-3
clone size: once
CDR3 length: 14
CDR3 protein: CASSPRAAGNTIYF
CDR3 DNA: TGTGCCAGCAGCCCCAGGGCAGCCGGAAACACCATATATTTT

D gene: TRBD2
V gene: TRBV7-3
J gene: TRBJ2-7
clone size: once
CDR3 length: 15
CDR3 protein: CASSPMGGGPEEQYF
CDR3 DNA: TGTGCCAGCAGTCCCATGGGGGGAGGGCCTGAAGAGCAGTACTTC

D gene: TRBD1
V gene: TRBV30
J gene: TRBJ1-2
clone size: NA
CDR3 length: 13
CDR3 protein: CAWNVQGPYGYTF
CDR3 DNA: TGTGCCTGGAACGTACAGGGGCCCTATGGCTACACCTTC

D gene: NA
V gene: TRBV7-9
J gene: TRBJ1-5
clone size: once
CDR3 length: 13
CDR3 protein: CASSSYSNQPQHF
CDR3 DNA: TGTGCCAGCAGCTCCTATAGCAATCAGCCCCAGCATTTT

D gene: NA
V gene: TRBV29-1
J gene: TRBJ1-1
clone size: NA
CDR3 length: 16
CDR3 protein: CSVEGPGGLGNTEAFF
CDR3 DNA: TGCAGCGTTGAGGGCCCCGGAGGACTCGGGAACACTGAAGCTTTCTTT